This T cell receptor (beta chain) was recovered during a study of tumor-infiltrating lymphocytes in oesophageal squamous cell carcinoma. The CDR3 extends over 13 amino acids. Per germline, CDR1 SGHVS and CDR2 FNYEAQ. Using its own MiXCR run on the PCR reads, TCRdb lists one record per CDR3 protein. This sample carries some 14,000 distinct CDR3 sequences, 45% to 50% of them seen once, and the ten largest clones take approximately 15%. The material sequenced was esophageal tumor tissue. This receptor was taken from a male donor with esophageal squamous cell carcinoma. The rearrangement uses TRBV7-6 and TRBJ2-7; D is unclear. With the DNA end fitting TRBJ2-5 better, the J assignment may be wrong. The DNA of the CDR3 is TGTGCCAGCAGCTTAATGCTGCAAGAGACCCAGTACTTC. It translates to CASSLMLQETQYF.